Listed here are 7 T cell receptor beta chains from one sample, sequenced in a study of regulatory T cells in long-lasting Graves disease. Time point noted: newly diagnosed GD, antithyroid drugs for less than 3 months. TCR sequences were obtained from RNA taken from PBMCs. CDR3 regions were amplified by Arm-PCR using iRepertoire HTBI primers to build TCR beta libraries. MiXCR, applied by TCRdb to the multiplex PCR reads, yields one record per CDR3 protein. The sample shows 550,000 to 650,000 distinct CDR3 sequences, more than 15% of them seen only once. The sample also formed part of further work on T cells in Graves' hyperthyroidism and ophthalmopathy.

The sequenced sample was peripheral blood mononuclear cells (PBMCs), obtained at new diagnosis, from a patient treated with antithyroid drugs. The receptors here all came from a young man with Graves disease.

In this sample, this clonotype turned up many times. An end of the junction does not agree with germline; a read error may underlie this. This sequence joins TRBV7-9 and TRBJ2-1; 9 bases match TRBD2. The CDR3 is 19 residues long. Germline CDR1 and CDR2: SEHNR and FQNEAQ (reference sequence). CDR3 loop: CAGSSGVAGGPSSYNEQFF. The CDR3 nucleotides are TGTGCCGGCAGCTCCGGGGTTGCGGGAGGGCCGAGCTCCTACAATGAGCAGTTCTTC.

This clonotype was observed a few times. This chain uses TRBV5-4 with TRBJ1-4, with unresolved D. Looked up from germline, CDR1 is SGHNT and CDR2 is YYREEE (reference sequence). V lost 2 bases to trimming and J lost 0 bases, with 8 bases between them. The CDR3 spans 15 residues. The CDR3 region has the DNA TGTGCCAGCAGCTTAAACACTGCAACTAATGAAAAACTGTTTTTT. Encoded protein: CASSLNTATNEKLFF. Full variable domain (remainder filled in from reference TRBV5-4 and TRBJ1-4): ETGVTQSPTHLIKTRGQQVTLRCSSQSGHNTVSWYQQALGQGPQFIFQYYREEENGRGNFPPRFSGLQFPNYSSELNVNALELDDSALYLCASSLNTATNEKLFFGSGTQLSVL.

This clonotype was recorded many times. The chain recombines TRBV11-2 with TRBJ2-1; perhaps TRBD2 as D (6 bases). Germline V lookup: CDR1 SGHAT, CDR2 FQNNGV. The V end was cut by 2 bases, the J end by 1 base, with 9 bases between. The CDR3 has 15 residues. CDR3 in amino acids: CASSLFGSSYNEQFF. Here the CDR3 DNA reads TGTGCCAGCAGCTTATTCGGGAGTTCCTACAATGAGCAGTTCTTC.

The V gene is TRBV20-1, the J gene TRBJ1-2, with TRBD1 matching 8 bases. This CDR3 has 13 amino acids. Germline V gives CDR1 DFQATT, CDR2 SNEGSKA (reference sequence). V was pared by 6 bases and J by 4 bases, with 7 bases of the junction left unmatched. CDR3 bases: TGCAGTGCCCCGGACAGGGCGGGCTATGGCTACACCTTC. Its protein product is CSAPDRAGYGYTF.

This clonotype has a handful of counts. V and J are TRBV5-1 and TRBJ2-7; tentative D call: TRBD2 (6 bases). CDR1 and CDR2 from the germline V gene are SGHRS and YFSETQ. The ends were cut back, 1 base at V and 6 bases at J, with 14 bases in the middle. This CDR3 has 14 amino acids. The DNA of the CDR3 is TGCGCCAGCAGCTTGTTTGGCGGGAAGGGCGAGCAGTACTTC. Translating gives CASSLFGGKGEQYF.

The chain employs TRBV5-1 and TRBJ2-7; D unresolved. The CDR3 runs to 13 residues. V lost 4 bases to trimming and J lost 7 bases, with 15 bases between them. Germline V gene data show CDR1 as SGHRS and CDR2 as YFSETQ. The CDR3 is CASSPDGGGEQYF. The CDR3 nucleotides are TGCGCCAGCAGCCCGGACGGTGGTGGGGAGCAGTACTTC.

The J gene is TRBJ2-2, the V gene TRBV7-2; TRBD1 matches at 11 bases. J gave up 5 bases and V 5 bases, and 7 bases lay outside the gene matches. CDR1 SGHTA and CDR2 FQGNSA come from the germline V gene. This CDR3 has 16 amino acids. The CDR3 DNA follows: TGTGCCAGCAGCCCCACGGACAGGGGGCGAACCGGGGAGCTGTTTTTT. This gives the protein CASSPTDRGRTGELFF.